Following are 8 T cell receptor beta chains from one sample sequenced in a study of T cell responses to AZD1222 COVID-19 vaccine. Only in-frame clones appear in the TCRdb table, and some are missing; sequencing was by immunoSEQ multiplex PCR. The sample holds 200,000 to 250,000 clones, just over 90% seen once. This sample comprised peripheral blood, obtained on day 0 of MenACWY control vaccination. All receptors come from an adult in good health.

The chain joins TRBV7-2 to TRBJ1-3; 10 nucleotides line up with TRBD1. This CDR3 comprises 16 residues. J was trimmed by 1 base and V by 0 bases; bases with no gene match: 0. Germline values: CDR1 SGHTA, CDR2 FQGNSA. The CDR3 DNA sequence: TGTGCCAGCAGCTTAGCGGGACAGGGGTCTGGAAACACCATATATTTT. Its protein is CASSLAGQGSGNTIYF. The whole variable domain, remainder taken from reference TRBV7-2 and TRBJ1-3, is GAGVSQSPSNKVTEKGKDVELRCDPISGHTALYWYRQSLGQGLEFLIYFQGNSAPDKSGLPSDRFSAERTGGSVSTLTIQRTQQEDSAVYLCASSLAGQGSGNTIYFGEGSWLTVV.

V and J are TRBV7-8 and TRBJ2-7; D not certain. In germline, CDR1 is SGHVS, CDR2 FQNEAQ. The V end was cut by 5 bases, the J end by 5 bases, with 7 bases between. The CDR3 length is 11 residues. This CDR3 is CASSLLNEQYF. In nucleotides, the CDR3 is TGTGCCAGCAGCCTTCTAAACGAGCAGTACTTC.

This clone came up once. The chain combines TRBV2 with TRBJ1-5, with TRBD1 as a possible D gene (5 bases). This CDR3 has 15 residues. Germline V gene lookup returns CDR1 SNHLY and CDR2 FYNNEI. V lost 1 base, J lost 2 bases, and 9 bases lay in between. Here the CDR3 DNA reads TGTGCCAGCAGTGAAGATGAGACAGGCAATCAGCCCCAGCATTTT. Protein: CASSEDETGNQPQHF.

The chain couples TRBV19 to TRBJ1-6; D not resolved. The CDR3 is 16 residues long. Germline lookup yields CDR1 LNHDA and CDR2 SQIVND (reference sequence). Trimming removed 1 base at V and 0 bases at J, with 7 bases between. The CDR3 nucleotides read TGTGCCAGTAGTATAGGAGGGAGCTCCTATAATTCACCCCTCCACTTT. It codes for CASSIGGSSYNSPLHF.

The CDR3 spells CATSKGTGVAEKLFF. The CDR3 DNA reads as TGTGCCACCAGCAAAGGGACAGGGGTGGCTGAAAAACTGTTTTTT. The chain employs TRBV15 and TRBJ1-4; 10 bases match TRBD1. The J segment lost 7 bases and the V segment lost 4 bases, leaving 6 bases of the junction unmatched. The CDR3 runs to 15 residues. Per the germline V gene, CDR1 is LNHNV and CDR2 is YYDKDF (reference sequence).

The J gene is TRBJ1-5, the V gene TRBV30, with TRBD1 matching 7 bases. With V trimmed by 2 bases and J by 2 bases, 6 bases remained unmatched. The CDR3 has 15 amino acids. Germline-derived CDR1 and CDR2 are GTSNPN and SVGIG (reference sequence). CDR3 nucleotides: TGTGCCTGGAGTTACAGGGGCAAGGGCAATCAGCCCCAGCATTTT. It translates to CAWSYRGKGNQPQHF.

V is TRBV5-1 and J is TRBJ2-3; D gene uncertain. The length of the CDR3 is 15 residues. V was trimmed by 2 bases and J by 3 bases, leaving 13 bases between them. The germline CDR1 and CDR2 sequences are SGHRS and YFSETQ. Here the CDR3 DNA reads TGCGCCAGCAGCTTCCACCCCAAAAGGACAGATACGCAGTATTTT. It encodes CASSFHPKRTDTQYF.

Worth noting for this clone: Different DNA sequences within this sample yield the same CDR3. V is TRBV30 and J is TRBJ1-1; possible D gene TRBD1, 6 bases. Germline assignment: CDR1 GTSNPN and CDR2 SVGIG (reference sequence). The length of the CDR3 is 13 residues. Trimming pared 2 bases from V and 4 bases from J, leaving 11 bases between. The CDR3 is CAWSTGIGTEAFF. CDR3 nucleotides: TGTGCCTGGAGTACAGGGATCGGCACTGAAGCTTTCTTT.